The present entry profiles one TCR beta chain with its context. BIOMED2 TRB-A/B primer pools were used in multiplex TRB PCR. TCRdb re-analysed the multiplex PCR reads in MiXCR, keeping a single row per CDR3 protein. The data show some 8,400 distinct CDR3 sequences, more than 20% seen once. The sample originates from a study of T and B cells in COVID-19 patients. This CDR3 region has 18 residues. J was trimmed by 8 bases and V by 5 bases; bases with no gene match: 20. The germline V gene encodes CDR1 KGHSH and CDR2 LQKENI. Each TRB amplification used roughly 220-550 ng of genomic DNA from blood. Sequencing was carried out using blood. The J gene is TRBJ1-4, the V gene TRBV18, with 7 bases that match TRBD1. The source is a human donor who had recovered from COVID-19. DNA of the CDR3: TGTGCCAGCTCAGACACACGAATAAAGACAGGGATATGCGAAAAACTGTTTTTT. Its translation is CASSDTRIKTGICEKLFF.